The 27 T cell receptor beta chains presented below share a single source sample, sequenced in a study of T cell repertoires in cytomegalovirus infection. Which antigens these TCRs recognize remains unknown. TCRdb reprocessed the reads with MiXCR, giving one entry per CDR3 protein. Of approximately 730,000 distinct CDR3 sequences in the sample, 30% to 35% are singletons; the top ten hold 18%. Source: cultured PBMCs, taken from culture after CMV antigen stimulation. Receptors were obtained from a human donor in good health (CMV status not recorded). Some clones in this sample may be carry-over from other donors' samples.

The V and J genes are TRBV5-1 and TRBJ1-4, with D tentatively TRBD1 (6 bases). The CDR3 spans 15 residues. The germline V and J ends were trimmed by 0 bases and 8 bases, with 14 bases remaining between them. Germline assignment: CDR1 SGHRS and CDR2 YFSETQ. The CDR3, as DNA: TGCGCCAGCAGCTTGGTACAGGGTGGGGGAGAAAAACTGTTTTTT. It yields the protein CASSLVQGGGEKLFF.

The CDR3, as DNA: TGTGCCAGCAGCTCCAGGGATCGGCGAGAGACCCAGTACTTC. As protein: CASSSRDRRETQYF. The V and J genes are TRBV5-4 and TRBJ2-5, with a weak D call TRBD1 (5 bases). CDR3 length equals 14 residues. Trimming shortened V by 3 bases and J by 4 bases, and 13 bases separated the two germline ends. Per germline, CDR1 SGHNT and CDR2 YYREEE (reference sequence).

This clonotype showed up just a few times. This rearrangement joins TRBV7-9 to TRBJ2-2; no clear D gene. Trimming shortened V by 3 bases and J by 1 base, and 6 bases separated the two germline ends. Germline CDR1 is SEHNR and CDR2 is FQNEAQ (reference sequence). The CDR3 sequence is 14 residues long. The CDR3 DNA reads TGTGCCAGCAGCTTTATAGGGAACACCGGGGAGCTGTTTTTT. It translates to CASSFIGNTGELFF.

The sample holds a few counts of this clonotype. The chain uses TRBV12-3 or TRBV12-4 and TRBJ2-5; 10 nucleotides line up with TRBD2. This CDR3 spans 15 amino acids. The J segment lost 4 bases and the V segment lost 5 bases, leaving 7 bases of the junction unmatched. This CDR3 is CASSPASGGRETQYF. CDR3 sequence (DNA): TGTGCCAGCAGTCCGGCTAGCGGGGGACGAGAGACCCAGTACTTC.

The genes are TRBV7-4 and TRBJ2-7; the match to TRBD1 covers 7 bases. The CDR3 is made up of 15 amino acids. J gave up 3 bases and V 3 bases, and 8 bases lay outside the gene matches. Germline V gene lookup returns CDR1 SGHVT and CDR2 SQSDAQ. CDR3 sequence (DNA): TGTGCCAGCAGCTTTGAGTGGACAGGCCACTACGAGCAGTACTTC. Protein: CASSFEWTGHYEQYF.

The V call is TRBV7-2, the J call TRBJ1-1; tentatively, D is TRBD1 (5 bases). The length of the CDR3 is 15 residues. Trimming shortened V by 2 bases and J by 1 base, and 11 bases separated the two germline ends. Germline V gene data show CDR1 as SGHTA and CDR2 as FQGNSA. The CDR3 region is CASSLRGSPNTEAFF. CDR3 bases: TGTGCCAGCAGCTTACGGGGCAGTCCGAACACTGAAGCTTTCTTT.

This clonotype showed up just a few times. The chain is built from TRBV29-1 and TRBJ2-7; 7 bases are a match to TRBD1. The CDR3 runs to 15 residues. CDR1 SQVTM and CDR2 ANQGSEA come from the germline V gene. V was pared by 0 bases and J by 6 bases, with 11 bases of the junction left unmatched. The DNA for the CDR3 is TGCAGCGTTGAAGAGAGGGCAGGGGGTCTGAGCGAGCAGTACTTC. Translation gives CSVEERAGGLSEQYF.

The rearrangement joins TRBV5-6 to TRBJ1-4; D ambiguous. CDR1 SGHDT and CDR2 YYEEEE come from the germline V gene. V was clipped by 4 bases and J by 4 bases, with 14 bases between them. This CDR3 contains 15 residues. In DNA form, the CDR3 reads TGTGCCAGCAGCCAGACGGACGGATTTAATGAAAAACTGTTTTTT. Protein sequence: CASSQTDGFNEKLFF.

This clonotype was observed once. The V and J genes are TRBV20-1 and TRBJ2-7; D is perhaps TRBD1 (5 bases). Germline V gene sequence: CDR1 DFQATT, CDR2 SNEGSKA (reference sequence). This CDR3 comprises 14 residues. The germline V and J ends were trimmed by 1 base and 2 bases, with 12 bases remaining between them. This chain's CDR3 is CSARGQGEAYEQYF. The CDR3 DNA reads TGCAGTGCTAGAGGGCAGGGTGAGGCCTACGAGCAGTACTTC.

The rearrangement links TRBV7-2 to TRBJ2-3, with 11 bases lining up with TRBD2. Per the germline V gene, CDR1 is SGHTA and CDR2 is FQGNSA. The CDR3 has 16 residues. V was pared by 5 bases and J by 4 bases, with 8 bases of the junction left unmatched. The CDR3 nucleotides read TGTGCCAGCAGCCCCCTAGCGGGGGGCGGCGCAGATACGCAGTATTTT. Encoded protein: CASSPLAGGGADTQYF.

This clonotype was detected a few times. In DNA form, the CDR3 reads TGTGCCAGCGGGGAGGCCCCAAACACCGGGGAGCTGTTTTTT. This codes for CASGEAPNTGELFF. The genes are TRBV7-2 and TRBJ2-2; a weak D match, TRBD2 (6 bases). Between the trimmed V and J ends, which lost 8 bases and 2 bases, there was a span of 12 bases. Germline V gene lookup returns CDR1 SGHTA and CDR2 FQGNSA. CDR3 length equals 14 residues.

The chain carries TRBV7-9 and TRBJ2-3, with 8 bases lining up with TRBD2. CDR3 length: 16 amino acids. CDR1 SEHNR and CDR2 FQNEAQ come from the germline V gene (reference sequence). V shed 5 bases, J shed 1 base, and the junction held 8 bases outside the gene matches. The CDR3 is CASSKGGGLGTDTQYF. CDR3 DNA: TGTGCCAGCAGCAAAGGCGGGGGGCTGGGCACAGATACGCAGTATTTT.

The chain carries TRBV12-3 or TRBV12-4 and TRBJ2-3, with no clear D. The germline V and J ends were trimmed by 1 base and 4 bases, with 3 bases remaining between them. The CDR3 has 12 amino acids. In DNA form, the CDR3 reads TGTGCCAGCAGTTTAGAGCCAGATACGCAGTATTTT. Its protein is CASSLEPDTQYF.

The V gene is TRBV6-6, the J gene TRBJ1-3; D possibly corresponds to TRBD1 (5 bases). The germline V and J ends were trimmed by 8 bases and 0 bases, with 8 bases remaining between them. The CDR3 extends over 13 amino acids. Germline loops: CDR1 MNHNY, CDR2 SVGAGI (reference sequence). The DNA of the CDR3 is TGTGCCAGCGGAGGGGACTCTGGAAACACCATATATTTT. Translation gives CASGGDSGNTIYF.

The chain uses TRBV7-2 and TRBJ2-7; D is tentatively TRBD1 or TRBD2 (5 bases each). Germline lookup yields CDR1 SGHTA and CDR2 FQGNSA. V lost 5 bases and J 9 bases, leaving 17 bases between the germline ends. This CDR3 spans 13 amino acids. The CDR3 nucleotides read TGTGCCAGCAGCCCTGGGACGCTCATCGGGCAGTACTTC. This translates into CASSPGTLIGQYF.

This clonotype has only a few counts. J is TRBJ2-1 and V is TRBV2; the D is unclear. From germline, CDR1 is SNHLY and CDR2 FYNNEI. This CDR3 is built from 13 residues. Trimming took 6 bases from V and 7 from J, leaving 13 bases between them. The CDR3 bases are TGTGCCAGCAGACCCAGTTGGATTAATGAGCAGTTCTTC. Translating gives CASRPSWINEQFF.

This clonotype turned up a few times. In DNA form, the CDR3 reads TGCAGTGCTAGAGATGTGGGGACAGGAACCTACGAGCAGTACTTC. It codes for CSARDVGTGTYEQYF. V usage is TRBV20-1 and J usage is TRBJ2-7; 8 bases align to TRBD1. Germline trimming cut 0 bases from V and 2 bases from J; bases unmatched to any gene: 6. Germline loops: CDR1 DFQATT, CDR2 SNEGSKA (reference sequence). The length of the CDR3 is 15 residues.

This clonotype was observed a handful of times. J is TRBJ1-1 and V is TRBV3-1; D ambiguous. This CDR3 has 14 residues. V shed 1 base and J shed 10 bases, with 16 bases lying between them. Per germline, CDR1 LGHDT and CDR2 YNNKEL (reference sequence). CDR3 loop: CASSQVEGTRGAFF. The CDR3 DNA follows: TGTGCCAGCAGCCAAGTTGAGGGTACCAGAGGAGCTTTCTTT.

Ten or more counts support this clonotype. The chain joins TRBV7-6 to TRBJ2-1, with TRBD2 matching 15 bases. Germline CDR1 and CDR2: SGHVS and FNYEAQ. Germline trimming cut 5 bases from V and 9 bases from J; bases unmatched to any gene: 2. The CDR3 is 14 residues long. CDR3 DNA: TGTGCCAGCAGCGGACTAGCGGGAGGGCTTGAGCAGTTCTTC. This codes for CASSGLAGGLEQFF.

The table lists this clonotype with a few counts. V and J are TRBV6-6 and TRBJ1-4; 9 bases agree with TRBD1. CDR3 size: 15 residues. Per the germline V gene, CDR1 is MNHNY and CDR2 is SVGAGI (reference sequence). V shed 5 bases, J shed 6 bases, and the junction held 7 bases outside the gene matches. CDR3: CASSPRQGVDEKLFF. The CDR3 region has the DNA TGTGCCAGCAGTCCCCGACAGGGGGTGGATGAAAAACTGTTTTTT.

Only a few counts were recorded for this clonotype. V gene TRBV7-8 combines with J gene TRBJ1-2; D unresolved. CDR3 length equals 14 residues. Germline assignment: CDR1 SGHVS and CDR2 FQNEAQ. Trimming removed 1 base at V and 2 bases at J, with 8 bases between. For the CDR3, the DNA is TGTGCCAGCAGCTTAGTCAGGCAGAACTATGGCTACACCTTC. Its translation is CASSLVRQNYGYTF. Filled out from reference TRBV7-8 and TRBJ1-2, the complete variable domain reads GAGVSQSPRYKVAKRGQDVALRCDPISGHVSLFWYQQALGQGPEFLTYFQNEAQLDKSGLPSDRFFAERPEGSVSTLKIQRTQQEDSAVYLCASSLVRQNYGYTFGSGTRLTVV.

The table lists this clonotype with many counts. This chain connects TRBV7-6 to TRBJ2-3, with 10 bases that match TRBD2. This CDR3 is 16 amino acids long. CDR1 is SGHVS and CDR2 is FNYEAQ in the germline V gene. With V trimmed by 1 base and J by 4 bases, 5 bases remained unmatched. The CDR3: CASSLGPSGRPDTQYF. In DNA form, the CDR3 reads TGTGCCAGCAGCTTAGGTCCTAGCGGGAGACCAGATACGCAGTATTTT.

The chain couples TRBV20-1 to TRBJ2-1; D is tentatively TRBD1 or TRBD2 (5 bases each). This CDR3 is 15 amino acids long. Trimming stripped 6 bases from V and 5 bases from J, with 20 bases between. In germline, CDR1 is DFQATT, CDR2 SNEGSKA (reference sequence). This chain's CDR3 is CSALPPRGADNEQFF. The CDR3 DNA reads TGCAGTGCCCTCCCGCCTCGAGGGGCGGACAATGAGCAGTTCTTC.

The CDR3 region is CASSPGPITGSYEQYF. DNA of the CDR3: TGTGCCAGCAGCCCGGGCCCCATTACGGGATCCTACGAGCAGTACTTC. V is TRBV7-2 and J is TRBJ2-7, with a possible D match to TRBD2 (5 bases). This CDR3 comprises 16 residues. The V end lost 5 bases, the J end lost 1 base, and 18 bases lay between the germline ends. Germline CDR1 reads SGHTA; CDR2 reads FQGNSA. The entire variable domain, with the rest obtained from reference TRBV7-2 and TRBJ2-7, is as follows: GAGVSQSPSNKVTEKGKDVELRCDPISGHTALYWYRQSLGQGLEFLIYFQGNSAPDKSGLPSDRFSAERTGGSVSTLTIQRTQQEDSAVYLCASSPGPITGSYEQYFGPGTRLTVT.

This clonotype has more than one count but fewer than ten. This sequence joins TRBV11-2 and TRBJ2-3; 12 bases align to TRBD1. V trimming: 5 bases; J trimming: 4 bases; junction bases outside the gene matches: 7. This CDR3 contains 16 residues. Germline V gene lookup returns CDR1 SGHAT and CDR2 FQNNGV. CDR3 loop: CASSAGTGGPSDTQYF. For the CDR3, the DNA is TGTGCCAGCAGCGCCGGGACAGGGGGCCCCTCAGATACGCAGTATTTT.

This chain joins TRBV6-6 and TRBJ2-1, with D maybe TRBD1 (6 bases). Trimming left V 6 bases short and J 8 bases short, with 23 bases between. This CDR3 has 16 amino acids. The germline CDR1 and CDR2 sequences are MNHNY and SVGAGI (reference sequence). The CDR3 loop reads CASSPTGTPRGDEQFF. The CDR3, as DNA: TGTGCCAGCAGCCCAACCGGGACACCACGAGGGGATGAGCAGTTCTTC.

V and J are TRBV12-5 and TRBJ2-6; D may be TRBD1 (6 bases). V was clipped by 1 base and J by 4 bases, with 20 bases between them. This CDR3 is built from 19 residues. Germline CDR1 reads LGHNT; CDR2 reads FRNRAP. CDR3 amino acids: CASGLATGSLLAGANVLTF. In DNA form, the CDR3 reads TGTGCTAGTGGTTTGGCCACAGGGTCCCTCTTAGCCGGGGCCAACGTCCTGACTTTC.